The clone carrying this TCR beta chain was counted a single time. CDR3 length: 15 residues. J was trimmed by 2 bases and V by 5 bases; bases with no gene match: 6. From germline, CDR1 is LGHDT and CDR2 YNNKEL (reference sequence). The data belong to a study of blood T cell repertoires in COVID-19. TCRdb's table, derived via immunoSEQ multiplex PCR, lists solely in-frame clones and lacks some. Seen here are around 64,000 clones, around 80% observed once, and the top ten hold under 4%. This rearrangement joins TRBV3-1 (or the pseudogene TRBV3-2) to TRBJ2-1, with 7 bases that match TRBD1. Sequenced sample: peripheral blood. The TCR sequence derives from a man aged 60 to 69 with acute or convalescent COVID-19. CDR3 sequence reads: CASSFRQGTYNEQFF. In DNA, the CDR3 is TGTGCCAGCAGCTTCCGACAGGGTACCTACAATGAGCAGTTCTTC.